Following are 21 T cell receptor beta chains from one sample sequenced in a study of T cell responses to AZD1222 COVID-19 vaccine. Clones were sequenced by immunoSEQ multiplex PCR, and TCRdb holds only the in-frame ones, with some missing. Here the sample spans under 150,000 clones, about 91% being singletons. The source material was peripheral blood, sampled on day 0 of AZD1222 vaccination. These receptors were collected from an adult in good health.

This clone appeared once. Germline is not matched at one junction end, which may reflect a read error. The chain uses TRBV28 and TRBJ1-1; D is unresolved. This CDR3 has 12 amino acids. The germline V gene encodes CDR1 MDHEN and CDR2 SYDVKM. CDR3 sequence: CASRLSLTEAFF. In nucleotides, the CDR3 is TGTGCCAGCAGATTATCTTTGACTGAAGCTTTCTTT.

This sequence joins TRBV5-6 and TRBJ1-1; perhaps TRBD1 as D (5 bases). Deletions cut 4 bases from V and 3 bases from J, with 19 bases between. This CDR3 spans 16 amino acids. Germline assignment: CDR1 SGHDT and CDR2 YYEEEE. CDR3 nucleotide sequence: TGTGCCAGCAGCCACATGGGGTTGGGAGGGGACACTGAAGCTTTCTTT. Translation: CASSHMGLGGDTEAFF.

This chain links TRBV19 with TRBJ1-5, with unresolved D. The germline V and J ends were trimmed by 10 bases and 2 bases, with 15 bases remaining between them. The germline CDR1 and CDR2 sequences are LNHDA and SQIVND (reference sequence). This CDR3 spans 14 amino acids. DNA for the CDR3: TGTGCCACGCAGGCGGGGTTGGGCAATCAGCCCCAGCATTTT. It specifies CATQAGLGNQPQHF. The full variable domain, rest sourced from reference TRBV19 and TRBJ1-5, is DGGITQSPKYLFRKEGQNVTLSCEQNLNHDAMYWYRQDPGQGLRLIYYSQIVNDFQKGDIAEGYSVSREKKESFPLTVTSAQKNPTAFYLCATQAGLGNQPQHFGDGTRLSIL.

J is TRBJ1-1 and V is TRBV12-3 or TRBV12-4, with D unresolved. The CDR3 has 12 residues. The V and J ends lost 7 bases and 6 bases respectively, with 12 bases between them. The CDR3 here is CASTYRDAEAFF. CDR3 nucleotides: TGTGCCAGCACCTATCGTGACGCTGAAGCTTTCTTT.

V and J are TRBV13 and TRBJ1-1, with D possibly TRBD1 on 5 matching bases. The ends were cut back, 5 bases at V and 4 bases at J, with 14 bases in the middle. The germline V gene encodes CDR1 PRHDT and CDR2 FYEKMQ (reference sequence). The CDR3 covers 14 residues. CDR3 sequence (DNA): TGTGCCAGCAGCCCCCAAAACGGGGGCACTGAAGCTTTCTTT. Translation gives CASSPQNGGTEAFF.

V usage is TRBV9 and J usage is TRBJ2-1, with 10 positions matching TRBD2. Germline V gene lookup returns CDR1 SGDLS and CDR2 YYNGEE. Trimming cost V 2 bases and J 0 bases; bases outside gene matches: 11. The CDR3 spans 19 residues. The CDR3 DNA is TGTGCCAGCAGCGTCCGGGGAGGAGCGGGAGGGCCCTCCTACAATGAGCAGTTCTTC. This translates into CASSVRGGAGGPSYNEQFF.

The CDR3 protein is CASSNAGRTYNEQFF. In DNA, the CDR3 is TGTGCCAGCAGTAACGCGGGGAGGACCTACAATGAGCAGTTCTTC. The V gene is TRBV28, the J gene TRBJ2-1; D is possibly TRBD2 (6 bases). V lost 5 bases, J lost 2 bases, and 13 bases lay in between. Germline CDR1 is MDHEN and CDR2 is SYDVKM. The CDR3 extends over 15 amino acids.

The CDR3 DNA reads as TGTGCTAGTGGCCGAGGACAGATCACAGATACGCAGTATTTT. It translates to CASGRGQITDTQYF. This rearrangement joins TRBV12-5 to TRBJ2-3, with D tentatively TRBD1 (6 bases). The germline V gene encodes CDR1 LGHNT and CDR2 FRNRAP. The CDR3 runs 14 residues. Trimming cost V 6 bases and J 2 bases, with 12 bases left between them.

V and J are TRBV6-2 or TRBV6-3 and TRBJ1-5; unclear D gene. The CDR3 spans 13 residues. V lost 2 bases and J lost 4, with 6 bases in between. Germline V gene sequence: CDR1 MNHEY, CDR2 SVGEGT. The CDR3 spells CASSYERNQPQHF. CDR3 in DNA: TGTGCCAGCAGTTACGAGCGGAATCAGCCCCAGCATTTT.

The V call is TRBV12-3 or TRBV12-4, the J call TRBJ1-1; D ambiguous. This CDR3 is built from 10 residues. Trimming shortened V by 8 bases and J by 12 bases, and 13 bases separated the two germline ends. The CDR3 protein is CASGPGRTFF. Written as DNA, the CDR3 is TGTGCCAGCGGACCGGGTAGGACTTTCTTT.

The chain links TRBV9 to TRBJ2-1, with 10 bases that match TRBD2. V was pared by 4 bases and J by 9 bases, with 13 bases of the junction left unmatched. Germline loops: CDR1 SGDLS, CDR2 YYNGEE. This CDR3 has 16 residues. CDR3 residues: CASSTQREGRQGEQFF. The DNA for the CDR3 is TGTGCCAGCAGCACCCAGCGGGAGGGCCGACAGGGTGAGCAGTTCTTC. The full variable domain, rest sourced from reference TRBV9 and TRBJ2-1, is DSGVTQTPKHLITATGQRVTLRCSPRSGDLSVYWYQQSLDQGLQFLIQYYNGEERAKGNILERFSAQQFPDLHSELNLSSLELGDSALYFCASSTQREGRQGEQFFGPGTRLTVL.

The rearrangement uses TRBV19 and TRBJ2-5, with a weak D call TRBD2 (5 bases). Germline V lookup: CDR1 LNHDA, CDR2 SQIVND (reference sequence). CDR3 length: 12 residues. Trimming cost V 7 bases and J 7 bases, with 13 bases left between them. The CDR3: CASTSKSGTQYF. The CDR3 region has the DNA TGTGCCAGTACTTCGAAAAGCGGGACCCAGTACTTC.

The chain links TRBV21-1 to TRBJ1-4. TRBV21-1 counts as a pseudogene. The CDR3 is 15 residues long. For the CDR3, the DNA is TGTGCCAGCAGCGAAGTAGAAGCAACTAATGAAAAACTGTTTTTT. Amino acid sequence: CASSEVEATNEKLFF.

V gene TRBV5-1 combines with J gene TRBJ1-4; D uncertain. The CDR3 length is 14 residues. The V gene's germline CDR1 is SGHRS and CDR2 YFSETQ. The ends were cut back, 7 bases at V and 5 bases at J, with 15 bases in the middle. The CDR3 region has the DNA TGCGCCAGCTCTCCGAGGGAATTGAATGAAAAACTGTTTTTT. It specifies CASSPRELNEKLFF.

J is TRBJ1-1 and V is TRBV4-1; D unclear. V was clipped by 4 bases and J by 2 bases, with 11 bases between them. In germline, CDR1 is MGHRA, CDR2 YSYEKL. The CDR3 is 14 residues long. CDR3: CASSLHRPNTEAFF. CDR3 coding DNA: TGCGCCAGCAGCCTACACCGACCCAACACTGAAGCTTTCTTT.

This rearrangement joins TRBV3-1 (or the pseudogene TRBV3-2) to TRBJ1-3; D ambiguous. CDR1 and CDR2 (germline): LGHDT, YNNKEL (reference sequence). Deletions cut 1 base from V and 3 bases from J, with 7 bases between. The CDR3 is 14 residues long. CDR3 sequence (DNA): TGTGCCAGCAGCCAAGGCGAGGGTGGAAACACCATATATTTT. Translation gives CASSQGEGGNTIYF.

The chain carries TRBV7-8 and TRBJ1-3; D may be TRBD1 (6 bases). V lost 5 bases to trimming and J lost 8 bases, with 16 bases between them. Germline loops: CDR1 SGHVS, CDR2 FQNEAQ. The CDR3 sequence is 14 residues long. The CDR3 is CASSRELQGHTIYF. In DNA, the CDR3 is TGTGCCAGCAGCCGAGAGTTACAGGGACACACCATATATTTT.

This chain connects TRBV5-1 to TRBJ2-5, with TRBD2 matching 8 bases. The germline V gene encodes CDR1 SGHRS and CDR2 YFSETQ. The CDR3 covers 13 residues. Trimming at V came to 4 bases and at J to 5 bases, leaving 4 bases not matched to a gene. The CDR3 coding sequence is TGCGCCAGCAGCCCAGCGGGGGAGGAGACCCAGTACTTC. Translation: CASSPAGEETQYF.

The CDR3 sequence: CASSLVQGLYEQYF. The CDR3 DNA sequence: TGTGCCAGCAGTTTAGTACAGGGCCTGTACGAGCAGTACTTC. The chain combines TRBV27 with TRBJ2-7; D perhaps matches TRBD1 (6 bases). V was cut by 2 bases and J by 4 bases, with 12 bases left in between. The CDR3 covers 14 residues. The germline V gene encodes CDR1 MNHEY and CDR2 SMNVEV (reference sequence).

This chain uses TRBV5-1 with TRBJ2-1; D not certain. The V gene lost 0 bases and the J gene lost 8 bases, with 15 bases spanning the gap. This CDR3 contains 15 residues. Germline V gene lookup returns CDR1 SGHRS and CDR2 YFSETQ. The CDR3 sequence is CASSLVPKSAYEQFF. The CDR3 DNA is TGCGCCAGCAGCTTGGTCCCCAAAAGCGCTTATGAGCAGTTCTTC.

This rearrangement joins TRBV7-6 to TRBJ2-7; the match to TRBD2 covers 7 bases. Germline loops: CDR1 SGHVS, CDR2 FNYEAQ. V shed 2 bases and J 4 bases; nucleotides not matched to a gene: 8. The CDR3 length is 15 residues. CDR3 region: CASSLRAGVEYEQYF. The CDR3 DNA reads TGTGCCAGCAGCTTACGGGCGGGAGTTGAGTACGAGCAGTACTTC.